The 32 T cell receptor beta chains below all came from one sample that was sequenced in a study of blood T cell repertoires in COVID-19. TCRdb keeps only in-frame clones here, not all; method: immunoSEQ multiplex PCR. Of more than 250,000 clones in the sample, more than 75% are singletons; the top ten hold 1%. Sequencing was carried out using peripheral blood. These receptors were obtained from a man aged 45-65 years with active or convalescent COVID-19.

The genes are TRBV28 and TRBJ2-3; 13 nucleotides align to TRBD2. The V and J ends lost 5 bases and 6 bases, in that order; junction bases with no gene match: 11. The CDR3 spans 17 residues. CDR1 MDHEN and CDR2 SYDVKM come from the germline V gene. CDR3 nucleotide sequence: TGTGCCAGCAGTCCCGGCCCGACTAGCGGGAGGCGTGATACGCAGTATTTT. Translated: CASSPGPTSGRRDTQYF.

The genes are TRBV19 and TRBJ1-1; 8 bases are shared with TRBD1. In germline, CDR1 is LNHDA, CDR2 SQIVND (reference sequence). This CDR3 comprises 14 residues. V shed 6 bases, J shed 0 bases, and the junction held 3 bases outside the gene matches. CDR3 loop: CASSTRGLNTEAFF. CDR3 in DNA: TGTGCCAGTAGCACCAGGGGGCTGAACACTGAAGCTTTCTTT.

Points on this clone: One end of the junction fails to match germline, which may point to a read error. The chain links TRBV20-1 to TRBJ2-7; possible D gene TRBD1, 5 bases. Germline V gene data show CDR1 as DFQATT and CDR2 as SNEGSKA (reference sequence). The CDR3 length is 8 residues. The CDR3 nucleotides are TGCAGTGTAGGGCGGACAAACTTC. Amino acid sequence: CSVGRTNF.

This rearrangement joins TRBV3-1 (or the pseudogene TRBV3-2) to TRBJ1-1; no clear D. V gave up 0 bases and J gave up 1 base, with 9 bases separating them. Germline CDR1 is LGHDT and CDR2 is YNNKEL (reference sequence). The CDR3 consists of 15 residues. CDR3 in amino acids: CASSQDTGSNTEAFF. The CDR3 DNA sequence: TGTGCCAGCAGCCAAGATACGGGATCGAACACTGAAGCTTTCTTT.

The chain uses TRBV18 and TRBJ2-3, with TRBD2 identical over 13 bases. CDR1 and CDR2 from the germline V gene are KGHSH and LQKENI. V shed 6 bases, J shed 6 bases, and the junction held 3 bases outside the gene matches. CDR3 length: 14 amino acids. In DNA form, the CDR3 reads TGTGCCAGCTCTGGGACTAGCGGGACGGATACGCAGTATTTT. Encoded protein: CASSGTSGTDTQYF.

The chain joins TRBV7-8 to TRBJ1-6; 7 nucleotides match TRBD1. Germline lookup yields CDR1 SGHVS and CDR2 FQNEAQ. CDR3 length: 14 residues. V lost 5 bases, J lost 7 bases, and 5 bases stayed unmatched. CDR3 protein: CASSTPGQNSPLHF. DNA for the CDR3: TGTGCCAGCAGCACCCCGGGACAGAATTCACCCCTCCACTTT.

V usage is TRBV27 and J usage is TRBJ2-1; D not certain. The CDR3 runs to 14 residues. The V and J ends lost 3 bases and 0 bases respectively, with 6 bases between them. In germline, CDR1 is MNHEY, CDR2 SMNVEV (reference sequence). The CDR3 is CASSFYSSYNEQFF. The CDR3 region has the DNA TGTGCCAGCAGTTTTTATTCCTCCTACAATGAGCAGTTCTTC.

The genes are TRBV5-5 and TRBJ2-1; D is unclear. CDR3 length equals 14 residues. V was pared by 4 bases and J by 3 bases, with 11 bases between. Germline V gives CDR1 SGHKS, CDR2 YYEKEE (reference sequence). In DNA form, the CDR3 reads TGTGCCAGCAGCCCCAGTCCCAACTACAATGAGCAGTTCTTC. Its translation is CASSPSPNYNEQFF.

The CDR3 region is CASSALGLAGHNEQFF. CDR3 nucleotides: TGTGCCAGTAGTGCCCTGGGACTAGCGGGTCACAATGAGCAGTTCTTC. The V and J genes are TRBV19 and TRBJ2-1, with TRBD2 identical over 12 bases. Trimming at V came to 5 bases and at J to 5 bases, leaving 7 bases not matched to a gene. CDR3 length: 16 amino acids. Germline V gene lookup returns CDR1 LNHDA and CDR2 SQIVND (reference sequence).

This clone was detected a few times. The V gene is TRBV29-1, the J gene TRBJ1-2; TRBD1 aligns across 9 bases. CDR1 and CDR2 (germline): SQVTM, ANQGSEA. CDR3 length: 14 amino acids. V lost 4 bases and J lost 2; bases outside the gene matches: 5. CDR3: CSVGIGQGNYGYTF. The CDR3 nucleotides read TGCAGCGTTGGGATAGGACAGGGGAACTATGGCTACACCTTC.

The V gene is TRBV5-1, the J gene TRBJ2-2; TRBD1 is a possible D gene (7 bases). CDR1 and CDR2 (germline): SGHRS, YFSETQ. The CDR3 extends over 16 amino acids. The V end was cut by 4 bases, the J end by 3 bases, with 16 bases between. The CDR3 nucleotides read TGCGCCAGCAGCCATGTCAGGGGGGAGGACACCGGGGAGCTGTTTTTT. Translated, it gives CASSHVRGEDTGELFF. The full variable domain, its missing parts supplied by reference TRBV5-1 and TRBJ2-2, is KAGVTQTPRYLIKTRGQQVTLSCSPISGHRSVSWYQQTPGQGLQFLFEYFSETQRNKGNFPGRFSGRQFSNSRSEMNVSTLELGDSALYLCASSHVRGEDTGELFFGEGSRLTVL.

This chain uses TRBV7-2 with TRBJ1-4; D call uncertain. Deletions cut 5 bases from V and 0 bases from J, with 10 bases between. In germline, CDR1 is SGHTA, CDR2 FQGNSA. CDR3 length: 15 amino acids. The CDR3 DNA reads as TGTGCCAGCAGCGCGTTGCCCTCAACTAATGAAAAACTGTTTTTT. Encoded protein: CASSALPSTNEKLFF.

Here the CDR3 DNA reads TGTGCCAGCAGTCGAACCCGGGGCCAAGAGACCCAGTACTTC. This sequence encodes CASSRTRGQETQYF. The chain recombines TRBV6-5 with TRBJ2-5, with D possibly being TRBD2 (5 bases). The CDR3 spans 14 residues. Trimming cost V 5 bases and J 1 base, with 11 bases left between them. In germline, CDR1 is MNHEY, CDR2 SVGAGI.

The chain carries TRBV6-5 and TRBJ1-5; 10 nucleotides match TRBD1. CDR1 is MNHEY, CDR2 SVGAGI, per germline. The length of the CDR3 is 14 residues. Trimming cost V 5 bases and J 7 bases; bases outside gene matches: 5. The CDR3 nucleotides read TGTGCCAGCAGTAGACAGGGGGCGGGACAGCCCCAGCATTTT. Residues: CASSRQGAGQPQHF.

This CDR3 is CASSLESREGQKKFF. The DNA for the CDR3 is TGTGCCAGCAGCTTGGAATCCCGGGAGGGCCAGAAGAAATTCTTC. The rearrangement links TRBV5-4 to TRBJ2-1; 8 nucleotides agree with TRBD2. The CDR3 is made up of 15 amino acids. Trimming at V came to 0 bases and at J to 16 bases, leaving 15 bases not matched to a gene. Germline lookup yields CDR1 SGHNT and CDR2 YYREEE (reference sequence). Supplemented by reference TRBV5-4 and TRBJ2-1, the full variable domain reads ETGVTQSPTHLIKTRGQQVTLRCSSQSGHNTVSWYQQALGQGPQFIFQYYREEENGRGNFPPRFSGLQFPNYSSELNVNALELDDSALYLCASSLESREGQKKFFGPGTRLTVL.

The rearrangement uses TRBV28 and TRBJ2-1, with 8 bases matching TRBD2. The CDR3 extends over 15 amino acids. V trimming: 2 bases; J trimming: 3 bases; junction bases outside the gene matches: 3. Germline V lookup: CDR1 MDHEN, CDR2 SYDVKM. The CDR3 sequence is CASSLAGGFYNEQFF. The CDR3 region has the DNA TGTGCCAGCAGTTTAGCGGGGGGCTTCTACAATGAGCAGTTCTTC.

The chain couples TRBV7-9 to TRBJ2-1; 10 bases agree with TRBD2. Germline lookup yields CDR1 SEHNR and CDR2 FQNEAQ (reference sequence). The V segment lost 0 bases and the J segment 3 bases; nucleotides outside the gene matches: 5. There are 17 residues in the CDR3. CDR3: CASSLAGSGGYYNEQFF. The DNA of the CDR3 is TGTGCCAGCAGCTTAGCTGGTAGCGGGGGGTACTACAATGAGCAGTTCTTC. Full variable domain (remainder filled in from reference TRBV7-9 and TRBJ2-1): DTGVSQNPRHKITKRGQNVTFRCDPISEHNRLYWYRQTLGQGPEFLTYFQNEAQLEKSRLLSDRFSAERPKGSFSTLEIQRTEQGDSAMYLCASSLAGSGGYYNEQFFGPGTRLTVL.

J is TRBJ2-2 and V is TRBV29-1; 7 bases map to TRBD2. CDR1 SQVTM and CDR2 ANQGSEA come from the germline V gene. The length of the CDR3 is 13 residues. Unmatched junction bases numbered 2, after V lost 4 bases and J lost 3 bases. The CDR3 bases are TGCAGCGTTGGGGGGGGTTACACCGGGGAGCTGTTTTTT. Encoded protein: CSVGGGYTGELFF.

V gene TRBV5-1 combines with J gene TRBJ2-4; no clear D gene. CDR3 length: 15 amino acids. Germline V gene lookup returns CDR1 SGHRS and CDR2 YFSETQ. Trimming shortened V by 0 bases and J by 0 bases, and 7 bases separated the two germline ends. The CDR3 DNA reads TGCGCCAGCAGCTTGGGTGCACTAGCCAAAAACATTCAGTACTTC. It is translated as CASSLGALAKNIQYF.

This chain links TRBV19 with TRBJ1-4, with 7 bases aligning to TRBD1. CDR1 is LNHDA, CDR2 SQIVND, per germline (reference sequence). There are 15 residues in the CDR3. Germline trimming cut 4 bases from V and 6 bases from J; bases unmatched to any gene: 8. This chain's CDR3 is CASSSRGGRDEKLFF. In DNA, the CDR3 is TGTGCCAGTAGTAGCAGAGGGGGCAGGGATGAAAAACTGTTTTTT.

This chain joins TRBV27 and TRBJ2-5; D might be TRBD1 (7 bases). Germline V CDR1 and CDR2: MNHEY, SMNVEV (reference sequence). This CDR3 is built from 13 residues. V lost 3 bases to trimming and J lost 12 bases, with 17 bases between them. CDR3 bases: TGTGCCAGCAGTTTGCGGGGTTCGCAGGGGGAGTACTTC. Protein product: CASSLRGSQGEYF.

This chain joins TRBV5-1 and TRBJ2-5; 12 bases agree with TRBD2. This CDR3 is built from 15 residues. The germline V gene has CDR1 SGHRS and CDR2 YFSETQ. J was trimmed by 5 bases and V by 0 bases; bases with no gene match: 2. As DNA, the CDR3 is TGCGCCAGCAGCTTGGGGCTAGCGGGAGGGGAGACCCAGTACTTC. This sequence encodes CASSLGLAGGETQYF.

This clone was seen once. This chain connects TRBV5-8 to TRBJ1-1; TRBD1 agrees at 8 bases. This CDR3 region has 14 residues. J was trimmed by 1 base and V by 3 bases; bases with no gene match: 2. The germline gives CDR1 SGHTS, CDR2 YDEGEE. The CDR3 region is CASSSDRANTEAFF. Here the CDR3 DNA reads TGTGCCAGCAGCTCGGACAGGGCGAACACTGAAGCTTTCTTT.

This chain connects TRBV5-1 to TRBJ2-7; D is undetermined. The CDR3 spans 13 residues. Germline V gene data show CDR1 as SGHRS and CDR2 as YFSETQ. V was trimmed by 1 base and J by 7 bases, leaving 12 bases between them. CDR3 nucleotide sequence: TGCGCCAGCAGCTTGCAGGCCGCCGAAGAGCAGTACTTC. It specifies CASSLQAAEEQYF.

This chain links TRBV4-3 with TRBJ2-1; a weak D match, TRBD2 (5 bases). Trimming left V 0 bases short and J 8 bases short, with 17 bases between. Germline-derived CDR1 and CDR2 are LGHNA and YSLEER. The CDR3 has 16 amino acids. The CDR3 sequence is CASSQERRTSSYEQFF. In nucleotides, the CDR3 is TGCGCCAGCAGCCAAGAAAGGAGGACCTCAAGCTATGAGCAGTTCTTC.

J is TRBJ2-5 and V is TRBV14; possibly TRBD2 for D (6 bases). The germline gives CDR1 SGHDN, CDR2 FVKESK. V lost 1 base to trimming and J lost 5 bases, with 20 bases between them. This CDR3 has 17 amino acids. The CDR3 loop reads CASSQALGTPRVETQYF. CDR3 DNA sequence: TGTGCCAGCAGCCAAGCGTTAGGGACTCCCCGGGTGGAGACCCAGTACTTC.

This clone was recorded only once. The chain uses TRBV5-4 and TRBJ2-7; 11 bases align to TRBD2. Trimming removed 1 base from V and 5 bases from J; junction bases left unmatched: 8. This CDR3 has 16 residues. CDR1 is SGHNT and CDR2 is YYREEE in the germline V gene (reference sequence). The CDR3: CASSLTLAGGGNEQYF. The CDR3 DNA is TGTGCCAGCAGCTTGACCCTAGCGGGGGGCGGGAACGAGCAGTACTTC.

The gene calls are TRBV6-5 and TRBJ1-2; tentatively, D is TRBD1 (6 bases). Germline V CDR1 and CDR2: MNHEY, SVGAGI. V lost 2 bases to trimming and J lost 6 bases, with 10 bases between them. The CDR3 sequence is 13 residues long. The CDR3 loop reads CASSYNRDNGYTF. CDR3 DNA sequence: TGTGCCAGCAGTTACAACAGGGACAATGGCTACACCTTC.

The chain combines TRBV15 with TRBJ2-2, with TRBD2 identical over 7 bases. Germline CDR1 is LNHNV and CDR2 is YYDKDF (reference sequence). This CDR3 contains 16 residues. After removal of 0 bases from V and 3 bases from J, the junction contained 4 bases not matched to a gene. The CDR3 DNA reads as TGTGCCACCAGCAGAGATGGGACTACGTACACCGGGGAGCTGTTTTTT. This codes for CATSRDGTTYTGELFF.

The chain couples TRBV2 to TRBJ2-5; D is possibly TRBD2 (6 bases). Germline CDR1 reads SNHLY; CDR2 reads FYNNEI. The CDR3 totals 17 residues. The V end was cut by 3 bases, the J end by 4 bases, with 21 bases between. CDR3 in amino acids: CASSEGDSGMLRETQYF. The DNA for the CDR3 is TGTGCCAGCAGTGAGGGTGATAGCGGAATGCTGAGAGAGACCCAGTACTTC.

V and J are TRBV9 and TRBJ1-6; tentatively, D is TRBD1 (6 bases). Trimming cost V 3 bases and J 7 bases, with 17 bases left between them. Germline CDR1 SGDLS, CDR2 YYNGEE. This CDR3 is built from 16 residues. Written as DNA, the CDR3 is TGTGCCAGCAGCGCCCGCGGGCAGACAGGAAATTCACCCCTCCACTTT. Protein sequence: CASSARGQTGNSPLHF.

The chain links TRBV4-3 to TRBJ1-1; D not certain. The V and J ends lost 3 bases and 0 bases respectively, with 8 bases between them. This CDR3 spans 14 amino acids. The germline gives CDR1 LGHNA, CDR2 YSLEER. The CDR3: CASSHARLNTEAFF. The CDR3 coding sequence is TGCGCCAGCAGCCACGCGAGGTTGAACACTGAAGCTTTCTTT.